One sample yielded the 21 T cell receptor beta chains listed below, sequenced in a study of T cells in Graves' hyperthyroidism and ophthalmopathy. Authors of the study amplified TCR beta CDR3 regions from RNA transcripts. HTBI primers were used for first-round RT-PCR of the TCR CDR3. TCRdb called the multiplex PCR reads again in MiXCR, with one record for every CDR3 protein. The sample lists fewer than 450,000 distinct CDR3 sequences, about 15% occurring once. The sequencing input was blood. These receptors were collected from a woman aged 30 to 39 with Graves' hyperthyroidism that later progressed to Graves' ophthalmopathy.

Ten or more counts support this clonotype. V gene TRBV3-1 combines with J gene TRBJ2-3; possibly TRBD2 for D (7 bases). Trimming took 2 bases from V and 1 from J, leaving 10 bases between them. The CDR3 covers 15 residues. Germline V gene sequence: CDR1 LGHDT, CDR2 YNNKEL (reference sequence). CDR3 region: CASSQTGGRTDTQYF. The CDR3 DNA reads TGTGCCAGCAGCCAAACCGGGGGGCGCACAGATACGCAGTATTTT.

This clonotype was seen at least ten times. This chain links TRBV20-1 with TRBJ1-1, with D possibly TRBD1 on 5 matching bases. V was trimmed by 6 bases and J by 11 bases, leaving 16 bases between them. CDR1 and CDR2 (germline): DFQATT, SNEGSKA (reference sequence). This CDR3 comprises 11 residues. CDR3 protein: CSAPTARGAFF. Here the CDR3 DNA reads TGCAGTGCCCCAACAGCGAGGGGTGCTTTCTTT.

This clonotype showed up many times. The chain carries TRBV2 and TRBJ2-2, with TRBD2 matching over 13 bases. CDR3 size: 18 residues. Germline lookup yields CDR1 SNHLY and CDR2 FYNNEI. V was clipped by 6 bases and J by 1 base; unmatched bases: 8. This CDR3 is CASRHTGTSGENTGELFF. DNA of the CDR3: TGTGCCAGCAGGCATACCGGGACTAGCGGGGAGAACACCGGGGAGCTGTTTTTT. Supplemented by reference TRBV2 and TRBJ2-2, the full variable domain reads EPEVTQTPSHQVTQMGQEVILRCVPISNHLYFYWYRQILGQKVEFLVSFYNNEISEKSEIFDDQFSVERPDGSNFTLKIRSTKLEDSAMYFCASRHTGTSGENTGELFFGEGSRLTVL.

This clonotype has ten or more counts. The chain employs TRBV6-1 and TRBJ2-5; the D gene is possibly TRBD1 (5 bases). The V gene lost 3 bases and the J gene lost 3 bases, with 11 bases spanning the gap. Germline lookup yields CDR1 MNHNS and CDR2 SASEGT. The CDR3 length is 14 residues. CDR3 loop: CASSDQDTEETQYF. The CDR3 DNA reads as TGTGCCAGCAGTGACCAGGACACAGAAGAGACCCAGTACTTC.

This clonotype was picked up many times. This rearrangement joins TRBV20-1 to TRBJ2-2; TRBD1 might be the D (5 bases). The CDR3 extends over 13 amino acids. Germline V CDR1 and CDR2: DFQATT, SNEGSKA (reference sequence). V lost 5 bases to trimming and J lost 6 bases, with 13 bases between them. CDR3 sequence (DNA): TGCAGTGCTTCACCAGGGAAGGCCGGGGAGCTGTTTTTT. Amino acids: CSASPGKAGELFF.

The CDR3 here is CASRTGTATQYF. CDR3 sequence (DNA): TGTGCCAGCAGAACCGGGACAGCCACGCAGTACTTC. This chain uses TRBV7-9 with TRBJ2-7; TRBD1 matches 7 bases. From germline, CDR1 is SEHNR and CDR2 FQNEAQ (reference sequence). Losses at the gene ends were 6 bases for V and 9 bases for J; bases not matched to a gene: 8. The CDR3 has 12 amino acids.

This clonotype has a count of ten or more. The gene calls are TRBV7-2 and TRBJ2-5; 7 nucleotides align to TRBD1. Per germline, CDR1 SGHTA and CDR2 FQGNSA. The CDR3 contains 14 residues. V lost 1 base and J lost 9; bases outside the gene matches: 8. The CDR3 region is CASSLGGQFESQYF. The CDR3 region has the DNA TGTGCCAGCAGCTTAGGGGGACAGTTTGAATCCCAGTACTTC.

This clonotype was counted many times. CDR3 loop: CASRTDRGLYEQYF. The CDR3 nucleotides are TGTGCCAGCAGGACGGACAGGGGCCTTTACGAGCAGTACTTC. The V call is TRBV12-3 or TRBV12-4, the J call TRBJ2-7; 9 bases match TRBD1. The ends lost 6 bases at V and 4 bases at J; junction bases unmatched: 7. The CDR3 contains 14 residues.

The chain carries TRBV9 and TRBJ1-2, with D maybe TRBD1 (5 bases). The germline gives CDR1 SGDLS, CDR2 YYNGEE. The CDR3 length is 15 residues. V was trimmed by 3 bases and J by 1 base, leaving 13 bases between them. The CDR3 DNA reads as TGTGCCAGCAGCGGAGGTGGGGCCCATAACTATGGCTACACCTTC. This codes for CASSGGGAHNYGYTF.

The genes are TRBV20-1 and TRBJ1-1; D is unresolved. Trimming took off 2 bases at V and 0 bases at J, with 13 bases between the two ends. Germline V gene lookup returns CDR1 DFQATT and CDR2 SNEGSKA (reference sequence). The CDR3 has 15 amino acids. CDR3 amino acids: CSARRGNKMNTEAFF. CDR3 nucleotide sequence: TGCAGTGCTAGACGGGGAAACAAAATGAACACTGAAGCTTTCTTT.

There are many counts of this clonotype. This chain joins TRBV18 and TRBJ2-1; no reliable D call. Germline CDR1 KGHSH, CDR2 LQKENI. V gave up 0 bases and J gave up 6 bases, with 12 bases separating them. The CDR3 length is 15 residues. The CDR3 coding sequence is TGTGCCAGCTCACCACCGGGGTACACGTTCAATGAGCAGTTCTTC. It translates to CASSPPGYTFNEQFF.

V gene TRBV9 combines with J gene TRBJ1-3, with D unclear. Deletions cut 1 base from V and 4 bases from J, with 6 bases between. This CDR3 is built from 13 residues. The germline V gene has CDR1 SGDLS and CDR2 YYNGEE. The CDR3 spells CASSVPGGNTIYF. As DNA, the CDR3 is TGTGCCAGCAGCGTACCTGGAGGAAACACCATATATTTT.

This clonotype has a count of ten or more. The chain carries TRBV10-3 and TRBJ1-2; the D is unclear. Germline V gene lookup returns CDR1 ENHRY and CDR2 SYGVKD. CDR3 length: 12 residues. Trimming took off 8 bases at V and 7 bases at J, with 14 bases between the two ends. In DNA, the CDR3 is TGTGCCATCGAGAACGCTCCTGGTGGCTACACCTTC. This gives the protein CAIENAPGGYTF.

This clonotype turned up a few times. The CDR3 reads CASRFTGGAETQYF. Here the CDR3 DNA reads TGTGCCAGCAGGTTTACAGGGGGCGCCGAGACCCAGTACTTC. V gene TRBV28 combines with J gene TRBJ2-5; 9 bases fit TRBD1. The CDR3 loop spans 14 amino acids. Trimming took 6 bases from V and 5 from J; bases not matched to a gene: 7. Germline values: CDR1 MDHEN, CDR2 SYDVKM.

This CDR3 reads CASSLALAGTDTQYF. CDR3 DNA sequence: TGTGCCAGCAGCTTAGCTCTAGCGGGGACAGATACGCAGTATTTT. The chain recombines TRBV7-2 with TRBJ2-3; 9 nucleotides align to TRBD2. The germline gives CDR1 SGHTA, CDR2 FQGNSA. V lost 0 bases to trimming and J lost 3 bases; unmatched junction nucleotides: 1. The CDR3 contains 15 residues.

About this clonotype: This could be a read error, since a much larger clone is one nucleotide away. The chain combines TRBV28 with TRBJ2-7; the D gene is possibly TRBD1 (6 bases). V was trimmed by 5 bases and J by 0 bases, leaving 14 bases between them. The CDR3 is 15 amino acids. The germline gives CDR1 MDHEN, CDR2 SYDVKM. This chain's CDR3 is CASSPDMDSSYEQYF. The CDR3 coding sequence is TGTGCCAGCAGTCCGGATATGGACAGCTCCTACGAGCAGTACTTC.

This clonotype was detected many times. The V and J genes are TRBV24-1 and TRBJ2-5, with TRBD2 matching 13 bases. V shed 4 bases, J shed 0 bases, and the junction held 13 bases outside the gene matches. The CDR3 is made up of 20 amino acids. Germline lookup yields CDR1 KGHDR and CDR2 SFDVKD. The CDR3 protein is CATSDLRTSGGSPDQETQYF. CDR3 DNA sequence: TGTGCCACCAGTGACCTTCGGACTAGCGGGGGTTCACCCGACCAAGAGACCCAGTACTTC.

This clonotype was seen a few times. The chain employs TRBV3-1 and TRBJ1-4; D remains unclear. The CDR3 sequence is 15 residues long. Germline lookup yields CDR1 LGHDT and CDR2 YNNKEL (reference sequence). Trimming left V 0 bases short and J 8 bases short, with 13 bases between. In DNA, the CDR3 is TGTGCCAGCAGCCAAGAAGTCAGCGGTGGAGAAAAACTGTTTTTT. Translated: CASSQEVSGGEKLFF.

Here the CDR3 DNA reads TGTGCCAGCAGCCCGAGCGTTAGCGGCTACGAGCAGTACTTC. Protein sequence: CASSPSVSGYEQYF. The V gene is TRBV6-1, the J gene TRBJ2-7; perhaps TRBD2 as D (6 bases). The germline V gene encodes CDR1 MNHNS and CDR2 SASEGT. Deletions cut 6 bases from V and 3 bases from J, with 15 bases between. The CDR3 spans 14 residues.

This clonotype was seen many times. This chain joins TRBV9 and TRBJ2-5; D is undetermined. The ends were cut back, 0 bases at V and 1 base at J, with 10 bases in the middle. CDR3 length equals 15 residues. Germline V gene sequence: CDR1 SGDLS, CDR2 YYNGEE. In nucleotides, the CDR3 is TGTGCCAGCAGCGTAGGTCCAGCCATCCAAGAGACCCAGTACTTC. Its protein is CASSVGPAIQETQYF.

The chain employs TRBV12-3 or TRBV12-4 and TRBJ1-1; the D is unclear. This CDR3 region has 14 residues. V was trimmed by 3 bases and J by 1 base, leaving 9 bases between them. CDR3 coding DNA: TGTGCCAGCAGTTTGGAGCCAAAGAACACTGAAGCTTTCTTT. Protein: CASSLEPKNTEAFF.